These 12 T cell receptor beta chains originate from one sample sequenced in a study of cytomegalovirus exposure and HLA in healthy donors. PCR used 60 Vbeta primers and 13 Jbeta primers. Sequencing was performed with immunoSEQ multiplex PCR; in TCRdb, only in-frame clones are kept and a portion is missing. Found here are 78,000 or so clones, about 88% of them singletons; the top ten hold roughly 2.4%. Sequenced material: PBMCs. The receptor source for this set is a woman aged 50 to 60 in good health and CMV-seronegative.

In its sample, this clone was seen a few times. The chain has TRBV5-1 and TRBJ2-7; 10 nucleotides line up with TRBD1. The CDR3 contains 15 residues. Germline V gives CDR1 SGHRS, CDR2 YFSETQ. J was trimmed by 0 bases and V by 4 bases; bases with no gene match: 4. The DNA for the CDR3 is TGCGCCAGCAGCCCGAGACAGGGGGCCTCCTACGAGCAGTACTTC. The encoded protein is CASSPRQGASYEQYF. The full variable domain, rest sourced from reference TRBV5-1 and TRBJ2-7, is KAGVTQTPRYLIKTRGQQVTLSCSPISGHRSVSWYQQTPGQGLQFLFEYFSETQRNKGNFPGRFSGRQFSNSRSEMNVSTLELGDSALYLCASSPRQGASYEQYFGPGTRLTVT.

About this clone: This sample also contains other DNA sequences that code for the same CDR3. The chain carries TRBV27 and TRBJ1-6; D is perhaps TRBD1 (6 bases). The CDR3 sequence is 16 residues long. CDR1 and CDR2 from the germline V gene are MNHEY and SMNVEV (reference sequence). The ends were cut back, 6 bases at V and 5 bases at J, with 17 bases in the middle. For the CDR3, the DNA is TGTGCCAGCAGCCGTAAACAGGGCGGCGATAATTCACCCCTCCACTTT. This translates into CASSRKQGGDNSPLHF.

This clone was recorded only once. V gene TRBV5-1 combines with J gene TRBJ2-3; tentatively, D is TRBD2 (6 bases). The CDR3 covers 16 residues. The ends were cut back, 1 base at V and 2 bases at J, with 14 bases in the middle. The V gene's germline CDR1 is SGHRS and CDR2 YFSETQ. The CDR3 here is CASSLWDSGSTDTQYF. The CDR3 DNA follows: TGCGCCAGCAGCTTGTGGGATAGCGGTTCCACAGATACGCAGTATTTT. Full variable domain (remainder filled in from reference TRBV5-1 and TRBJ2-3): KAGVTQTPRYLIKTRGQQVTLSCSPISGHRSVSWYQQTPGQGLQFLFEYFSETQRNKGNFPGRFSGRQFSNSRSEMNVSTLELGDSALYLCASSLWDSGSTDTQYFGPGTRLTVL.

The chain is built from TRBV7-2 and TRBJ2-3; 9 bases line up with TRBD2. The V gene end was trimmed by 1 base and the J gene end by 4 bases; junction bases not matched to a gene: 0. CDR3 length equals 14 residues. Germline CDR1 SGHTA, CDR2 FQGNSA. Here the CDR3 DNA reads TGTGCCAGCAGCTTAGTAGCGGGAGCAGATACGCAGTATTTT. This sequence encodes CASSLVAGADTQYF.

The chain's CDR3 is CASSRHDRAETQYF. CDR3 DNA: TGCGCCAGCAGCCGACATGACAGGGCCGAGACCCAGTACTTC. The V and J genes are TRBV4-1 and TRBJ2-5; 7 bases fit TRBD1. V trimming: 4 bases; J trimming: 5 bases; junction bases outside the gene matches: 7. CDR3 length equals 14 residues. The germline V gene has CDR1 MGHRA and CDR2 YSYEKL.

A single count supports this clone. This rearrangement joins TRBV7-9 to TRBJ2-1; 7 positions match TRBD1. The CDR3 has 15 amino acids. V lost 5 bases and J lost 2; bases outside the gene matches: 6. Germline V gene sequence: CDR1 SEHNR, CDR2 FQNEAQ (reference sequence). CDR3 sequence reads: CASSVRGTAYNEQFF. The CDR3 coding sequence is TGTGCCAGCAGCGTAAGAGGGACAGCCTACAATGAGCAGTTCTTC.

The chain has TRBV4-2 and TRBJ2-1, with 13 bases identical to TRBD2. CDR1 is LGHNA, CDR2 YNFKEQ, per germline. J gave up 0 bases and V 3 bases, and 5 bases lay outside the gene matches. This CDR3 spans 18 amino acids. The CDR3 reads CASSHSTSGRNSYNEQFF. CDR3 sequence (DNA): TGTGCCAGCAGCCATTCGACTAGCGGGAGGAACTCCTACAATGAGCAGTTCTTC.

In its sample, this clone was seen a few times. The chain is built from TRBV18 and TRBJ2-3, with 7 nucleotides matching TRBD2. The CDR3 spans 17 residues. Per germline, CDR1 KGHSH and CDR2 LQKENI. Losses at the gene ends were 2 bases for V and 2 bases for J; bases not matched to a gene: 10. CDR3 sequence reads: CASSPGLAESITDTQYF. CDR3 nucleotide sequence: TGTGCCAGCTCACCAGGGCTAGCGGAGAGCATCACAGATACGCAGTATTTT. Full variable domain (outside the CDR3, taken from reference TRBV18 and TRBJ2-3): NAGVMQNPRHLVRRRGQEARLRCSPMKGHSHVYWYRQLPEEGLKFMVYLQKENIIDESGMPKERFSAEFPKEGPSILRIQQVVRGDSAAYFCASSPGLAESITDTQYFGPGTRLTVL.

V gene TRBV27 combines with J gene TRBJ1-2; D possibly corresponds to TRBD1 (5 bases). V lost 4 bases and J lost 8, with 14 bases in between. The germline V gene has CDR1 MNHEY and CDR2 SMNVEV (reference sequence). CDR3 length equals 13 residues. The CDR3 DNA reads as TGTGCCAGCAGTTCTTGGGACGGGGGAGGCTACACCTTC. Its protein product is CASSSWDGGGYTF.

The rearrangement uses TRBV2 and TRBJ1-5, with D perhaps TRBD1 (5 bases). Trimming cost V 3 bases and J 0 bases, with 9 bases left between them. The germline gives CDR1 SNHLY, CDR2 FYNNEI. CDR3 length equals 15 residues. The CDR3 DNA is TGTGCCAGCAGTGAGGACAACTATAGCAATCAGCCCCAGCATTTT. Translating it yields CASSEDNYSNQPQHF. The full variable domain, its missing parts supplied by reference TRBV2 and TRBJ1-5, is EPEVTQTPSHQVTQMGQEVILRCVPISNHLYFYWYRQILGQKVEFLVSFYNNEISEKSEIFDDQFSVERPDGSNFTLKIRSTKLEDSAMYFCASSEDNYSNQPQHFGDGTRLSIL.

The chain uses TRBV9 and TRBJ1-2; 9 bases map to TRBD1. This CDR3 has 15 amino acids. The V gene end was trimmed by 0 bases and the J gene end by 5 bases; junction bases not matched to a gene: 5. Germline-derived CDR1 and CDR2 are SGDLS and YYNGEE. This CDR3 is CASSVVSTGGYGYTF. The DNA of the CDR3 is TGTGCCAGCAGCGTAGTCTCGACAGGGGGTTATGGCTACACCTTC.

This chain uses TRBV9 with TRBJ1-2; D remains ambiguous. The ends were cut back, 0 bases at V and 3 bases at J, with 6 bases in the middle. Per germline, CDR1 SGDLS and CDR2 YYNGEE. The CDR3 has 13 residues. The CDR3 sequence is CASSVAGHYGYTF. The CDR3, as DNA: TGTGCCAGCAGCGTAGCAGGCCACTATGGCTACACCTTC. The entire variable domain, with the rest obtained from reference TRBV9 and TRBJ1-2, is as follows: DSGVTQTPKHLITATGQRVTLRCSPRSGDLSVYWYQQSLDQGLQFLIQYYNGEERAKGNILERFSAQQFPDLHSELNLSSLELGDSALYFCASSVAGHYGYTFGSGTRLTVV.